This T cell receptor beta chain was identified in a study of blood T cell repertoires in COVID-19. Study in general: Samples came from the United States, Italy and Spain, spanning acute and convalescent COVID-19. PBMCs, B-cell-depleted T cells, or T cells provided the cDNA or gDNA that made up the material.

Authors' processing steps: Nucleated cell number was recorded as an estimate derived from reference gene primer amplification. Assay: immunoSEQ multiplex PCR; the TCRdb copy retains only in-frame clones and omits some. D and trimming were read from the DNA, whereas the V and J calls and clone size are those reported in that table. The sample carries about 110,000 clones, approximately 81% recorded once. The receptor comes from a man older than 75 with acute or convalescent COVID-19. Sequenced: peripheral blood.

The CDR3 protein is CASSPYEKPYNEQFF. The CDR3 region has the DNA TGTGCCAGCAGCCCTTACGAGAAGCCCTACAATGAGCAGTTCTTC. The gene calls are TRBV3-1 (or the pseudogene TRBV3-2) and TRBJ2-1, with D unresolved. Per the germline V gene, CDR1 is LGHDT and CDR2 is YNNKEL (reference sequence). Trimming pared 4 bases from V and 2 bases from J, leaving 12 bases between. The CDR3 contains 15 residues.